The 15 T cell receptor beta chains below come from one sample, sequenced in a study of monozygotic twins with inflammatory bowel disease. TCRdb re-called the 5' RACE reads and gives one entry per CDR3 protein, without DNA. The sample totals some 300,000 distinct CDR3 sequences. The sample was blood. The receptors were gathered from a human donor with ulcerative colitis or Crohn's disease, or a healthy co-twin of an affected twin (not recorded which).

The chain employs TRBV6-2 or TRBV6-3 and TRBJ2-7; TCRdb's D call, TRBD2, is unchecked because there is no DNA. CDR3 length: 16 residues. Per the germline V gene, CDR1 is MNHEY and CDR2 is SVGEGT. The CDR3 sequence is CASSRTSGSLSYEQYF.

CDR3 amino acids: CASSFLAGQTDTQYF. This chain links TRBV27 with TRBJ2-3; TCRdb's assignment of TRBD2 cannot be checked, as there is no DNA. Germline CDR1 is MNHEY and CDR2 is SMNVEV (reference sequence). The length of the CDR3 is 15 residues.

The gene calls are TRBV4-3 and TRBJ2-7; TCRdb returns TRBD1, unconfirmable since there is no DNA. The germline CDR1 and CDR2 sequences are LGHNA and YSLEER. This CDR3 is built from 18 residues. The CDR3 here is CASSQESRRSGLIYEQYF.

The chain has TRBV29-1 and TRBJ2-7; the D call from TCRdb, TRBD2, cannot be confirmed without DNA. The CDR3 is made up of 14 amino acids. Germline V CDR1 and CDR2: SQVTM, ANQGSEA. CDR3 residues: CSGQGGDHSYEQYF.

This sequence joins TRBV20-1 and TRBJ1-5. Looked up from germline, CDR1 is DFQATT and CDR2 is SNEGSKA (reference sequence). This CDR3 contains 14 residues. The CDR3: CSARDGLGNQPQHF.

This chain links TRBV7-2 with TRBJ2-5; TCRdb reports TRBD2, a call that lacks DNA to check it against. The germline V gene encodes CDR1 SGHTA and CDR2 FQGNSA. This CDR3 spans 15 amino acids. The CDR3 region is CASTPGGVLKETQYF.

The chain joins TRBV20-1 to TRBJ1-3. The CDR3 is made up of 12 amino acids. The germline gives CDR1 DFQATT, CDR2 SNEGSKA (reference sequence). The CDR3 loop reads CSARVGGNTIYF.

The chain is built from TRBV20-1 and TRBJ1-1. In germline, CDR1 is DFQATT, CDR2 SNEGSKA (reference sequence). The length of the CDR3 is 13 residues. CDR3 sequence: CSARDQQNTEAFF.

The chain has TRBV6-5 and TRBJ2-2; checking the TCRdb D call of TRBD1 is not possible without DNA. From germline, CDR1 is MNHEY and CDR2 SVGAGI. The CDR3 length is 13 residues. CDR3 region: CAGGTANTGELFF.

The rearrangement joins TRBV7-9 to TRBJ2-1; TCRdb's D call of TRBD1 is untestable without DNA. Germline V CDR1 and CDR2: SEHNR, FQNEAQ (reference sequence). CDR3 length: 15 amino acids. The CDR3 here is CASSLSPRGHNEQFF.

This chain connects TRBV7-8 to TRBJ2-5. CDR1 SGHVS and CDR2 FQNEAQ come from the germline V gene. There are 12 residues in the CDR3. This CDR3 is CASSLAEETQYF.

This sequence joins TRBV12-3 or TRBV12-4 and TRBJ2-7; TCRdb reports TRBD2, a call that lacks DNA to check it against. This CDR3 comprises 14 residues. The CDR3 reads CASTFGGSGYEQYF.

The chain has TRBV27 and TRBJ1-5. From germline, CDR1 is MNHEY and CDR2 SMNVEV (reference sequence). The CDR3 consists of 14 residues. The CDR3 loop reads CASSLDFLRQPQHF.

The chain's CDR3 is CASSPSAQKLGTDTQYF. The rearrangement links TRBV5-5 to TRBJ2-3; TCRdb names TRBD2, which stays unverified in the absence of DNA. Germline CDR1 is SGHKS and CDR2 is YYEKEE (reference sequence). The CDR3 is 17 amino acids.

The chain is built from TRBV11-2 and TRBJ2-3. This CDR3 comprises 14 residues. CDR1 is SGHAT and CDR2 is FQNNGV in the germline V gene. CDR3 sequence reads: CASSLAATADTQYF.